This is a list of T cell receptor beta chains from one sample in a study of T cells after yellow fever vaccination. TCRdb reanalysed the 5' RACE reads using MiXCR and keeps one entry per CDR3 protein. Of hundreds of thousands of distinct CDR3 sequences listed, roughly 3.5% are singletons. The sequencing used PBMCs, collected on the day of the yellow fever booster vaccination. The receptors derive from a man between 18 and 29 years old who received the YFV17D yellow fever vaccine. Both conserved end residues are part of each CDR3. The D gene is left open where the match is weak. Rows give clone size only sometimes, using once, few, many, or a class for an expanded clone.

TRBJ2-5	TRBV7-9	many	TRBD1	TGTGCCAGCAGCTTATACAGGGGTAGGGTCCAAGAGACCCAGTACTTC	CASSLYRGRVQETQYF
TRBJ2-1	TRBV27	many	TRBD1	TGTGCCAGCAGTTCCTCGGGGGACAGGGGGCGAGGGAGAAATGAGCAGTTCTTC	CASSSSGDRGRGRNEQFF
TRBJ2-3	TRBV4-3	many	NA	TGCGCCAGCAGCCAGTCAGGCGGGTTCTACGGTACGCAGTATTTT	CASSQSGGFYGTQYF
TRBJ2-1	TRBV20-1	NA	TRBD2	TGCAGTGCTCGGGCGGGGGGGAATGAGCAGTTCTTC	CSARAGGNEQFF
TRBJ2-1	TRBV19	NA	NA	TGTGCCAGTCGCTTGGACCACGGAAGCAATGAGCAGTTCTTC	CASRLDHGSNEQFF
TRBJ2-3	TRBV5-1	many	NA	TGCGCCAGCAGGACTAGAGTGGTGGCAGATACGCAGTATTTT	CASRTRVVADTQYF
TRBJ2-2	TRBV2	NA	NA	TGTGCCAGCAGTGACGTTTCTGAAGCGAACACCGGGGAGCTGTTTTTT	CASSDVSEANTGELFF
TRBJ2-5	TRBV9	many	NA	TGTGCCAGCAGCGTAGAACCTAGCGCGGTCTGGACCCAGTACTTC	CASSVEPSAVWTQYF
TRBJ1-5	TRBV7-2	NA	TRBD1	TGTGCCAGCAGTCGGGACAGGGGCGATCAGCCCCAGCATTTT	CASSRDRGDQPQHF
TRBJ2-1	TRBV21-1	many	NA	TGTGCCAGCAGCAAAGACTACACAGACCGGACAGGTTCGAACAATGAGCAGTTCTTC	CASSKDYTDRTGSNNEQFF
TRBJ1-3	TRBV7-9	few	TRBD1	TGTGCCAGCAGCTCGGGACAGATTTCTGGAAACACCATATATTTT	CASSSGQISGNTIYF
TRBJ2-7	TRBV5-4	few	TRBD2	TGTGCCAGCAGCTTGGCGGGCGGGGGGGCCTACGAGCAGTACTTC	CASSLAGGGAYEQYF
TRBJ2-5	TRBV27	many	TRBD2	TGTGCCAGCAGCCCGCAAAAAGCGGGGGGGTGGGAGACCCAGTACTTC	CASSPQKAGGWETQYF
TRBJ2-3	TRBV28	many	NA	TGTGCCAGCAGTTTAAAACTTTCTGGGGGAGTTGCAGATACGCAGTATTTT	CASSLKLSGGVADTQYF
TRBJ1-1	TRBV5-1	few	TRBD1	TGCGCCAGCAGCTTGCGGACAGGGGGCTGGAACACTGAAGCTTTCTTT	CASSLRTGGWNTEAFF
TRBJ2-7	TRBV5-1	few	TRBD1	TGCGCCAGCAGCTCCCGGGACAGGGTCAACGAGCAGTACTTC	CASSSRDRVNEQYF
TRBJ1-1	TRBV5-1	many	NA	TGCGCCAGCAGCTCGTCGGGGATGAACACTGAAGCTTTCTTT	CASSSSGMNTEAFF
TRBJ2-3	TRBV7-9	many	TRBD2	TGTGCCAGCAGCTCAAGCGGGGGGGCAGAAGATACGCAGTATTTT	CASSSSGGAEDTQYF
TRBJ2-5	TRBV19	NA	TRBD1	TGTGCCAGTAGTAAGGGGTGGGACAGGGAAGGACAAGAGACCCAGTACTTC	CASSKGWDREGQETQYF
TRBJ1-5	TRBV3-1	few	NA	TGTGCCAGCAGCTCCGGGACACCTAATGAGCCCCAGCATTTT	CASSSGTPNEPQHF
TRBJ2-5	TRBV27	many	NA	TGTGCCAGCAGTTTAACGGCGGGACAACTCCAAGAGACCCAGTACTTC	CASSLTAGQLQETQYF
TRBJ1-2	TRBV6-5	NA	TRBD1	TGTGCCAGCAGAGTGGGGACAGAGTCCGTCTTC	CASRVGTESVF
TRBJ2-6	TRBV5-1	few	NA	TGCGCCAGCATGGGGGCCAACGTCCTGACTTTC	CASMGANVLTF
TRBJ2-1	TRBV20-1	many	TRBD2	TGCAGTGCTAGAGTCTGGCGGGGGGGCCCTCGGGAGCAGTTCTTC	CSARVWRGGPREQFF
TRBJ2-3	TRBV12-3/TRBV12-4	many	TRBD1	TGTGCCAGCAGCCAACAGGGGCCCTTTTACACAGATACGCAGTATTTT	CASSQQGPFYTDTQYF
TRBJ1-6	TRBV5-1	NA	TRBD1	TGCGCCAGCAGCTGGGGACAGGGCGGCTCCTATAATCCACCCCTCCACTTT	CASSWGQGGSYNPPLHF
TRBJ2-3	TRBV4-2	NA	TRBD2	TGTGCCAGCGGACTAGCGGTCACAGATACGCAGTATTTT	CASGLAVTDTQYF
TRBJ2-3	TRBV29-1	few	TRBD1	TGCAGCGTCATGACAGGGAGCACAGATACGCAGTATTTT	CSVMTGSTDTQYF
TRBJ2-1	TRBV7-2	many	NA	TGTGCCAGCAGCTCCCCGGGACCGAATGAGCAGTTCTTC	CASSSPGPNEQFF
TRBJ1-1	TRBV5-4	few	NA	TGTGCCAGCAGCTTGGCCAAGGACGGGAACACTGAAGCTTTCTTT	CASSLAKDGNTEAFF
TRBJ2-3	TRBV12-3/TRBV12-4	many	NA	TGTGCCAGCAGTCCGGCATGGGGATTGGAAGATACGCAGTATTTT	CASSPAWGLEDTQYF
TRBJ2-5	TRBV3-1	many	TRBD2	TGTGCCAGCAGCGACAGGACTAGCGGGGGTGAGACCCAGTACTTC	CASSDRTSGGETQYF
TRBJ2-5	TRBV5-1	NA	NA	TGCGCCAGCAGCCCTGACTTGGAGACCCAGTACTTC	CASSPDLETQYF
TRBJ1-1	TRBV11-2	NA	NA	TGTGCCAGCAGCTTATTACTGAAAGCGGTAGGCCTGAACACTGAAGCTTTCTTT	CASSLLLKAVGLNTEAFF
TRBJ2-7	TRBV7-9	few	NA	TGTGCCAGCAGCTTGAGCCGGTACGAGCAGTACTTC	CASSLSRYEQYF
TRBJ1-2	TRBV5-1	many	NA	TGCGCCAGCAGCGAAGGACACCCCTATGGCTACACCTTC	CASSEGHPYGYTF